The clone carrying this TCR beta chain shows up as medium-sized (0.01 to 0.1%) by frequency. Its target is not known. The authors made the TRB cDNA libraries by 5' RACE using UMI labels. For each CDR3 protein, TCRdb gives one entry from its re-call of the 5' RACE reads, without DNA. Its clone listing holds about 5,300 distinct CDR3 sequences. This specimen comes from a study of CXCR3-negative and CXCR3-positive naive CD8 T cells. Study-level points and caveats: The level of CXCR3 expression partially decreased after cryopreservation; the majority of assays used fresh PBMCs. When CXCR3-positive naive cells were set against CXCR3-negative naive cells, the former had more hydrophobic TRB CDR3s. CD5 surface expression was similar among naive subsets, and TCR strength was estimated by inference from TRB CDR3 properties. With respect to TRBV-TRBJ usage, naive CXCR3-negative and CXCR3-positive cells were similar; memory differed. Similarly elevated diversity marked both naive subsets, with memory CD8+ cells showing far lower diversity.

The CDR3 contains 15 residues. Germline V lookup: CDR1 SQVTM, CDR2 ANQGSEA. Sequenced sample: naive CXCR3+ CD8+ T cells from blood. This sample's subset: CD45RO-CCR7+CD27+CD95- naive CD8+ T cells expressing CXCR3 (TNR3+). V usage is TRBV29-1 and J usage is TRBJ2-1; absent DNA, TCRdb's TRBD2 call cannot be checked. The clonotype originates from a human donor in good health. Some clones in this sample may be carry-over from other donors' samples. The CDR3 spells CSAPRSGGSVYEQFF.